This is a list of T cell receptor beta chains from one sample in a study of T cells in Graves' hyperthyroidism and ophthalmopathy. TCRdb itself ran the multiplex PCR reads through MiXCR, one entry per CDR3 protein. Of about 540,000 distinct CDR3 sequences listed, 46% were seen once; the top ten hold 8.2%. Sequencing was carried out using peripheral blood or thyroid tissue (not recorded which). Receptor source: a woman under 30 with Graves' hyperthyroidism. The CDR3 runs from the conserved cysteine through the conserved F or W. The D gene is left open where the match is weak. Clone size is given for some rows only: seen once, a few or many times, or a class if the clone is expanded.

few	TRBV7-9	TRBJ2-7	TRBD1	CASSPWTGLTYEQYF	TGTGCCAGCAGCCCCTGGACAGGGCTAACCTACGAGCAGTACTTC
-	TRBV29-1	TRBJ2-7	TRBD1	CSVEDYTGTDDEQYF	TGCAGCGTTGAAGACTACACCGGGACAGATGATGAGCAGTACTTC
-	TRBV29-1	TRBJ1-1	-	CSVGDTSYGYTEAFF	TGCAGCGTGGGGGACACCAGCTATGGCTACACTGAAGCTTTCTTT
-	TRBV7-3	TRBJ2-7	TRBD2	CASSSGTSHYEQYF	TGTGCCAGCAGTTCAGGGACTAGCCACTACGAGCAGTACTTC
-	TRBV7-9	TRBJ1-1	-	CASSYVGGRTEAFF	TGTGCCAGCAGTTACGTTGGAGGGCGCACTGAAGCTTTCTTT
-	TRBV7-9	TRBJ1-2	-	CASSQHPDGYTF	TGCGCCAGCAGCCAACACCCCGATGGCTACACCTTC
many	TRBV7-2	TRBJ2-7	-	CASSQGPGEQYF	TGTGCCAGCAGCCAGGGGCCAGGCGAGCAGTACTTC
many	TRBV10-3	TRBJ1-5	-	CATTLEPQHF	TGTGCCACCACCTTGGAGCCCCAGCATTTT
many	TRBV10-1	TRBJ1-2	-	CASSESTGTTDGYTF	TGCGCCAGCAGTGAGTCTACAGGGACGACGGATGGCTACACCTTC
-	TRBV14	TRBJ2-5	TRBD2	CASSLRTSGRLLEETQYF	TGTGCCAGCAGCCTACGGACTAGCGGGAGGTTATTGGAAGAGACCCAGTACTTC
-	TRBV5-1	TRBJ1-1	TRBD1	CASSFYRGRGTEAFF	TGCGCCAGCAGCTTCTACAGGGGGCGCGGGACTGAAGCTTTCTTT
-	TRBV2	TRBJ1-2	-	CASSVLGVGTNYGYTF	TGTGCCAGCAGCGTTCTGGGCGTAGGGACTAACTATGGCTACACCTTC
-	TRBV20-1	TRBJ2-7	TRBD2	CSARDFTSVGEQYF	TGCAGTGCTAGAGATTTTACTAGCGTCGGCGAGCAGTACTTC
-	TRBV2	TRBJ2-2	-	CASSGGPNTGELFF	TGTGCCAGCAGTGGAGGTCCGAACACCGGGGAGCTGTTTTTT
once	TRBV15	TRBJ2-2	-	CATSSRFGQLFF	TGTGCCACCAGCAGCAGGTTCGGGCAGCTGTTTTTT
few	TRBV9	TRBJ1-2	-	CAWSSPPFGYGYTF	TGTGCCTGGAGTTCGCCCCCGTTCGGGTATGGCTACACCTTC
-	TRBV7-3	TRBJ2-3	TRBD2	CASSLTASGSVVTDTQYF	TGTGCCAGCAGCTTAACGGCTAGCGGGAGCGTGGTCACAGATACGCAGTATTTT
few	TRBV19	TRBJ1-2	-	CASSPKVDYGYTF	TGTGCCAGCAGCCCGAAAGTGGACTATGGCTACACCTTC
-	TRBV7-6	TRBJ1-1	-	CASGLVPGSAEAFF	TGTGCCAGCGGCTTGGTCCCAGGGTCGGCTGAAGCTTTCTTT
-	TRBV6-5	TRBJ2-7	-	CAISYRSRGREQYF	TGTGCCATCAGTTACAGGAGCAGGGGTCGCGAGCAGTACTTC
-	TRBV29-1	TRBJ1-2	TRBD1	CSWDRGCTF	TGCAGCTGGGACAGGGGCTGCACCTTC
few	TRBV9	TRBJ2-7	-	CASSVGAGSEQYF	TGTGCCAGCAGCGTAGGGGCCGGCAGCGAGCAGTACTTC
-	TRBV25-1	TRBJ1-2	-	CASSVASGYTF	TGTGCCAGCAGTGTCGCCAGTGGCTACACCTTC
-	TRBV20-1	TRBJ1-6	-	CSARVSVDSPLHF	TGCAGTGCTAGAGTATCGGTAGATTCACCCCTCCACTTT
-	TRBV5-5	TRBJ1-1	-	CASSPTIRDLNAFF	TGTGCCAGCAGCCCTACCATAAGGGATCTGAACGCTTTCTTT
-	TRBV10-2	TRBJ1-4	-	CASSQNSGIVEKLFF	TGCGCCAGCAGTCAAAACTCAGGAATCGTTGAAAAACTGTTTTTT
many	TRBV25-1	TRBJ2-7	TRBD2	CASSLRLAGVFYEQYF	TGTGCCAGCAGCCTGCGCCTAGCGGGAGTTTTCTACGAGCAGTACTTC
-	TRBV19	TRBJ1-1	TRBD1	CASSYRTGGETEAFF	TGTGCCAGTAGCTACCGGACAGGGGGCGAGACTGAAGCTTTCTTT
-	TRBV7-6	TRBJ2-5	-	CASSQAQGGSSETQYF	TGTGCCAGCAGCCAAGCGCAGGGGGGCTCGAGTGAGACCCAGTACTTC
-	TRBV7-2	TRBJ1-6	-	CASSYAELNSPLHF	TGTGCCAGCAGCTATGCCGAACTTAATTCACCCCTCCACTTT
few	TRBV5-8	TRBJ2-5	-	CASRSRVVQTQYF	TGTGCCAGCAGGTCAAGGGTAGTTCAGACCCAGTACTTC
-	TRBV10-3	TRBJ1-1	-	CAISEARGNTEAFF	TGTGCCATCAGTGAGGCCAGGGGTAACACTGAAGCTTTCTTT
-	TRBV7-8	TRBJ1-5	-	CASSLFDQPQHF	TGTGCCAGCAGCTTATTCGATCAGCCCCAGCATTTT
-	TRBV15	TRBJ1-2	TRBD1	CATDREANGYTF	TGTGCCACTGACAGGGAGGCAAATGGCTACACCTTC
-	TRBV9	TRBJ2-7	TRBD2	CASSVEGTSVYEQYF	TGTGCCAGCAGCGTAGAGGGGACTAGCGTCTACGAGCAGTACTTC
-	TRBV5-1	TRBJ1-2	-	CASSLSSGRNGYTF	TGCGCCAGCAGCTTGTCTAGCGGGAGGAATGGCTACACCTTC
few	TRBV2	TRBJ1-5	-	CASSSPREGQPQHF	TGTGCCAGCAGCTCGCCAAGGGAGGGTCAGCCCCAGCATTTT
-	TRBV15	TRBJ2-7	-	CATSRDGQYF	TGTGCCACCAGCAGAGATGGGCAGTACTTC
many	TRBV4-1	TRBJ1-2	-	CASSQGAGYTF	TGCGCCAGCAGCCAAGGAGCTGGCTACACCTTC
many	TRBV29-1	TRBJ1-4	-	CSGTVGTNEKLFF	TGCAGCGGTACCGTAGGAACTAATGAAAAACTGTTTTTT
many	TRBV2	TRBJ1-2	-	CASSEVGEAGYTF	TGTGCCAGCAGTGAAGTCGGGGAGGCTGGCTACACCTTC
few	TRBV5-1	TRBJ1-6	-	CASSLFTGDYNSPLHF	TGCGCCAGCAGCTTGTTCACAGGCGACTATAATTCACCCCTCCACTTT